This T cell receptor (beta chain) was sequenced during a study of CD8+ T cells in alopecia areata. At the level of the study: Treated patients took oral tofacitinib at 5 to 10 mg twice daily.

Following RNA extraction, reverse transcription yielded cDNA that acted as the sequencing template. This table comes from immunoSEQ multiplex PCR, and its TCRdb copy is limited to in-frame clones, with some not included. The sample carries some 210,000 clones, 50% to 70% recorded once. Lesional scalp punch biopsies and peripheral blood came from alopecia areata patients. This TCR derives from a human donor with alopecia areata. Sequencing was performed on CD4+ T cells sorted from blood, taken at week 0.

The CDR3 sequence is CAWSRDYQNEQFF. Here the CDR3 DNA reads TGTGCCTGGAGCCGGGACTACCAGAATGAGCAGTTCTTC. This sequence joins TRBV30 and TRBJ2-1; 7 positions agree with TRBD2. Germline lookup yields CDR1 GTSNPN and CDR2 SVGIG (reference sequence). The CDR3 length is 13 residues. V shed 3 bases and J 7 bases; nucleotides not matched to a gene: 6.